These T cell receptor beta chains were read from a single sample in a study of T cell responses to AZD1222 COVID-19 vaccine. Data came from immunoSEQ multiplex PCR; TCRdb stores just in-frame clones and leaves some out. The table has about 110,000 clones, about 90% seen once. The sample in question was peripheral blood, obtained 28 days after the second AZD1222 dose. All receptors derive from an adult who received the AZD1222 COVID-19 vaccine. Each CDR3 is given with its conserved first and last residue. A D gene is named only where the DNA matches it firmly. Clone size, where shown, is once, few, many, or a class for clones that have expanded.

V: TRBV15; D: TRBD2; size: -; J: TRBJ2-3; CDR3: CATSRDWLAANTDTQYF; DNA: TGTGCCACCAGCAGAGATTGGCTAGCGGCGAACACAGATACGCAGTATTTT
V: TRBV10-3; D: -; size: -; J: TRBJ1-5; CDR3: CAAIRGYGNQPQHF; DNA: TGTGCCGCCATTCGGGGGTATGGCAATCAGCCCCAGCATTTT
V: TRBV28; D: -; size: -; J: TRBJ2-7; CDR3: CASSWESGPGEQYF; DNA: TGTGCCAGCAGTTGGGAATCGGGACCGGGCGAGCAGTACTTC
V: TRBV2; D: TRBD1; size: -; J: TRBJ1-5; CDR3: CASSEAGDREIQHF; DNA: TGTGCCAGCAGTGAAGCCGGGGACAGGGAGATACAGCATTTT
V: TRBV27; D: TRBD1; size: once; J: TRBJ2-7; CDR3: CASSHYRGQGASEQYF; DNA: TGTGCCAGCAGTCATTATCGGGGACAGGGGGCAAGCGAGCAGTACTTC
V: TRBV4-2; D: -; size: -; J: TRBJ1-5; CDR3: CASSQEDVSGNQPQHF; DNA: TGTGCCAGCAGCCAAGAGGACGTAAGCGGCAATCAGCCCCAGCATTTT
V: TRBV4-1; D: -; size: -; J: TRBJ2-1; CDR3: CASSPHRDSNEQFF; DNA: TGCGCCAGCAGCCCCCACCGGGACTCCAATGAGCAGTTCTTC
V: TRBV30; D: -; size: -; J: TRBJ1-2; CDR3: CAWKQGGYTF; DNA: TGTGCCTGGAAACAGGGTGGCTACACCTTC
V: TRBV7-3; D: -; size: -; J: TRBJ2-7; CDR3: CASSRSGLEADEQYF; DNA: TGTGCCAGCAGTCGAAGCGGACTTGAAGCAGACGAGCAGTACTTC
V: TRBV18; D: -; size: -; J: TRBJ1-5; CDR3: CASSPSIPGSGQPQHF; DNA: TGTGCCAGCTCACCAAGTATTCCAGGGTCAGGACAGCCCCAGCATTTT
V: TRBV13; D: TRBD2; size: few; J: TRBJ2-1; CDR3: CASRTSGGYNEQFF; DNA: TGTGCCAGCAGGACTAGCGGGGGATACAATGAGCAGTTCTTC
V: TRBV4-1; D: -; size: -; J: TRBJ1-1; CDR3: CASGRTDLNTEAFF; DNA: TGCGCCAGCGGTCGGACAGATCTGAACACTGAAGCTTTCTTT
V: TRBV4-1; D: -; size: -; J: TRBJ2-1; CDR3: CASSQDLAGYNEQFF; DNA: TGCGCCAGCAGCCAAGACCTCGCGGGCTACAATGAGCAGTTCTTC
V: TRBV4-1; D: TRBD2; size: once; J: TRBJ2-3; CDR3: CASSHEAGANTDTQYF; DNA: TGCGCCAGCAGCCATGAAGCGGGGGCCAACACAGATACGCAGTATTTT
V: TRBV12-3/TRBV12-4; D: -; size: -; J: TRBJ2-2; CDR3: CASSSREAGELFF; DNA: TGTGCCAGCAGTTCCAGGGAGGCCGGGGAGCTGTTTTTT
V: TRBV9; D: TRBD2; size: -; J: TRBJ2-1; CDR3: CASSVGPGTSGASSYNEQFF; DNA: TGTGCCAGCAGCGTAGGACCCGGGACTAGCGGGGCTAGCTCCTACAATGAGCAGTTCTTC
V: TRBV19; D: -; size: -; J: TRBJ1-1; CDR3: CASKRENTEAFF; DNA: TGTGCCAGTAAAAGGGAGAACACTGAAGCTTTCTTT
V: TRBV10-3; D: -; size: -; J: TRBJ1-1; CDR3: CAISESGGMNTEAFF; DNA: TGTGCCATCAGTGAGTCGGGGGGAATGAACACTGAAGCTTTCTTT
V: TRBV18; D: -; size: -; J: TRBJ1-4; CDR3: CASSPPNLGPLKGGKLFF; DNA: TGTGCCAGCTCACCACCGAATTTAGGACCCCTCAAAGGTGGAAAACTGTTTTTT
V: TRBV21-1; D: -; size: -; J: TRBJ2-5; CDR3: CASSKKLGTSGVQETQYF; DNA: TGTGCCAGCAGCAAAAAGCTTGGGACTAGCGGGGTCCAAGAGACCCAGTACTTC
V: TRBV5-8; D: TRBD1; size: few; J: TRBJ1-6; CDR3: CASSPDREYSPLHF; DNA: TGTGCCAGCAGCCCCGACAGGGAGTATTCACCCCTCCACTTT
V: TRBV18; D: -; size: -; J: TRBJ1-2; CDR3: CASSPDLSRDGYTF; DNA: TGTGCCAGCTCACCTGATCTGTCGAGGGATGGCTACACCTTC
V: TRBV27; D: -; size: -; J: TRBJ2-1; CDR3: CASSLVGAGGVGTNEQFF; DNA: TGTGCCAGCAGTTTAGTGGGGGCCGGCGGAGTGGGGACCAATGAGCAGTTCTTC
V: TRBV5-6; D: TRBD2; size: -; J: TRBJ2-5; CDR3: CASSATSGRNQETQYF; DNA: TGTGCCAGCAGCGCCACTAGCGGGAGGAACCAAGAGACCCAGTACTTC
V: TRBV4-1; D: -; size: -; J: TRBJ2-7; CDR3: CASSPVEGGPYEQYF; DNA: TGCGCCAGCAGCCCCGTAGAGGGGGGGCCCTACGAGCAGTACTTC
V: TRBV18; D: -; size: -; J: TRBJ2-3; CDR3: CASSNSGGSDTQYF; DNA: TGTGCCAGCTCAAATTCTGGGGGGTCCGATACGCAGTATTTT
V: TRBV6-2/TRBV6-3; D: TRBD2; size: -; J: TRBJ2-2; CDR3: CASSWGGTPNTGELFF; DNA: TGTGCCAGCAGCTGGGGAGGGACCCCGAACACCGGGGAGCTGTTTTTT
V: TRBV10-1; D: -; size: -; J: TRBJ1-2; CDR3: CASSYSGKSSSGQYGYTF; DNA: TGCGCCAGCAGTTACTCAGGGAAATCCTCGTCCGGACAGTATGGCTACACCTTC
V: TRBV18; D: -; size: few; J: TRBJ1-2; CDR3: CASSPPGVGYGYTF; DNA: TGTGCCAGCTCACCTCCAGGGGTGGGCTATGGCTACACCTTC
V: TRBV29-1; D: TRBD2; size: -; J: TRBJ2-1; CDR3: CSVELPDRLTSFDNEQFF; DNA: TGCAGCGTTGAATTGCCGGACCGATTGACTAGCTTCGACAATGAGCAGTTCTTC
V: TRBV6-5; D: -; size: -; J: TRBJ1-6; CDR3: CASNPTVGTSPLHF; DNA: TGTGCCAGCAATCCGACAGTCGGAACTTCACCCCTCCACTTT
V: TRBV15; D: -; size: -; J: TRBJ1-3; CDR3: CATSRDPNTIYF; DNA: TGTGCCACCAGCAGAGACCCAAACACCATATATTTT
V: TRBV9; D: -; size: -; J: TRBJ2-5; CDR3: CASSGLGETQYF; DNA: TGTGCCAGCAGCGGCCTAGGGGAGACCCAGTACTTC
V: TRBV30; D: -; size: -; J: TRBJ1-2; CDR3: CAWERGSYGYTF; DNA: TGTGCCTGGGAGAGGGGGAGCTATGGCTACACCTTC
V: TRBV19; D: -; size: -; J: TRBJ2-2; CDR3: CASRPSANTGELFF; DNA: TGTGCCAGTAGGCCTAGCGCGAACACCGGGGAGCTGTTTTTT
V: TRBV7-2; D: TRBD1; size: -; J: TRBJ2-5; CDR3: CASSRQGRETQYF; DNA: TGTGCCAGCAGCCGACAGGGTCGGGAGACCCAGTACTTC
V: TRBV7-2; D: -; size: -; J: TRBJ2-3; CDR3: CASSVKGGDTQYF; DNA: TGTGCCAGCAGCGTCAAGGGGGGAGATACGCAGTATTTT
V: TRBV5-1; D: TRBD2; size: -; J: TRBJ2-1; CDR3: CASKAGGSYNEQFF; DNA: TGCGCCAGCAAAGCGGGGGGCTCCTACAATGAGCAGTTCTTC
V: TRBV6-5; D: -; size: -; J: TRBJ2-2; CDR3: CASPTASNTGELFF; DNA: TGTGCCAGCCCGACAGCTTCGAACACCGGGGAGCTGTTTTTT
V: TRBV6-5; D: TRBD1; size: -; J: TRBJ1-4; CDR3: CASSSGQINEKLFF; DNA: TGTGCCAGCAGTTCGGGACAGATTAATGAAAAACTGTTTTTT
V: TRBV6-6; D: -; size: few; J: TRBJ2-3; CDR3: CASSRQRTGLGGTQYF; DNA: TGTGCCAGCAGTCGACAAAGAACAGGTTTAGGGGGTACGCAGTATTTT
V: TRBV10-3; D: -; size: -; J: TRBJ1-1; CDR3: CAISSGWTEAFF; DNA: TGTGCCATCAGTTCAGGGTGGACTGAAGCTTTCTTT
V: TRBV5-6; D: -; size: -; J: TRBJ2-7; CDR3: CASSFEQGSSYEQYF; DNA: TGTGCCAGCAGTTTCGAACAGGGAAGCTCCTACGAGCAGTACTTC
V: TRBV7-3; D: -; size: -; J: TRBJ2-2; CDR3: CASSLTGSNTGELFF; DNA: TGTGCCAGCAGCTTAACCGGCTCGAACACCGGGGAGCTGTTTTTT
V: TRBV7-2; D: TRBD1; size: once; J: TRBJ1-5; CDR3: CASSVRGSNQPQHF; DNA: TGTGCCAGCAGCGTCAGGGGGTCCAATCAGCCCCAGCATTTT
V: TRBV30; D: TRBD1; size: once; J: TRBJ2-7; CDR3: CAWRQGQGPFEQYF; DNA: TGTGCCTGGAGACAGGGACAGGGACCCTTCGAGCAGTACTTC
V: TRBV12-3/TRBV12-4; D: -; size: -; J: TRBJ2-2; CDR3: CASRFLGSGELFF; DNA: TGTGCCAGCCGCTTTTTGGGGTCCGGGGAGCTGTTTTTT